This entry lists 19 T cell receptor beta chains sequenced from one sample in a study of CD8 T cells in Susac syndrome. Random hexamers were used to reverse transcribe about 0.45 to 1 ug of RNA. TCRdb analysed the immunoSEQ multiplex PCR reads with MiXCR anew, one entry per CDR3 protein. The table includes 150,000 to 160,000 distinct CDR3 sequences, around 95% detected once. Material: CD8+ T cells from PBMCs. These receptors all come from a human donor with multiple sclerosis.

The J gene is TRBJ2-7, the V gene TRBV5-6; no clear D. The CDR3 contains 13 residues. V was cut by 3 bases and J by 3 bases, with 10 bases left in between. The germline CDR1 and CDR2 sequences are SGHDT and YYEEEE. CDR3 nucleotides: TGTGCCAGCAGCTCCGGGTCTTACTACGAGCAGTACTTC. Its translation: CASSSGSYYEQYF. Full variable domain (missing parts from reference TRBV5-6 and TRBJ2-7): DAGVTQSPTHLIKTRGQQVTLRCSPKSGHDTVSWYQQALGQGPQFIFQYYEEEERQRGNFPDRFSGHQFPNYSSELNVNALLLGDSALYLCASSSGSYYEQYFGPGTRLTVT.

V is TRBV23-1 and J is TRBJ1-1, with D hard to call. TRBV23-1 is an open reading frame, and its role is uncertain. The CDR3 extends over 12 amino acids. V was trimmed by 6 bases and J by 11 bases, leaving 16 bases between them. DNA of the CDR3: TGCGCCAGCAGCCTTAACCCCCTGCGGGCTTTCTTT. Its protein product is CASSLNPLRAFF.

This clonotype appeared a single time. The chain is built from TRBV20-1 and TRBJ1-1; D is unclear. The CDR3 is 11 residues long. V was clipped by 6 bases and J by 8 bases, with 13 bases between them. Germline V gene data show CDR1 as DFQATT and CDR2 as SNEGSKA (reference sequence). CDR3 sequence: CSAELGLEAFF. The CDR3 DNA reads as TGCAGTGCCGAATTGGGCCTCGAAGCTTTCTTT.

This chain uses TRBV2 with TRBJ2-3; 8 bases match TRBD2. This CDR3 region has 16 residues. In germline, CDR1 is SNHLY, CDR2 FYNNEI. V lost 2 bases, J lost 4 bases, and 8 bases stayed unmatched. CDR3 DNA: TGTGCCAGCAGTGAATGGATCGGGGGGGCATCAGATACGCAGTATTTT. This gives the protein CASSEWIGGASDTQYF.

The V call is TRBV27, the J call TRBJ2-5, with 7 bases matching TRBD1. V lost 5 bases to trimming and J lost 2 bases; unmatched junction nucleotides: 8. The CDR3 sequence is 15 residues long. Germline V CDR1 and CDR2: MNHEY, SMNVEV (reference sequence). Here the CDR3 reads CASSPTGFGQETQYF. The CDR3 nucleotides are TGTGCCAGCAGTCCGACAGGGTTCGGACAAGAGACCCAGTACTTC.

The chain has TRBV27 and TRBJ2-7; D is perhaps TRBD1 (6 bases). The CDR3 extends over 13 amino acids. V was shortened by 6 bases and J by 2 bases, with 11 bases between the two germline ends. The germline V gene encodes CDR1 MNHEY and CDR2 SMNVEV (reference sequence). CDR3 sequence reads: CASSTGHPYEQYF. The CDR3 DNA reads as TGTGCCAGCAGCACGGGACACCCCTACGAGCAGTACTTC.

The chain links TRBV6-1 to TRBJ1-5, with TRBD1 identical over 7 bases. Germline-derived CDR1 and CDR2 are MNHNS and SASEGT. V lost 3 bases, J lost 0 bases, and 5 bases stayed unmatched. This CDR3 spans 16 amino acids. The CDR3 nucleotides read TGTGCCAGCAGTGACTTGACAGGGTTTAGCAATCAGCCCCAGCATTTT. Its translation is CASSDLTGFSNQPQHF.

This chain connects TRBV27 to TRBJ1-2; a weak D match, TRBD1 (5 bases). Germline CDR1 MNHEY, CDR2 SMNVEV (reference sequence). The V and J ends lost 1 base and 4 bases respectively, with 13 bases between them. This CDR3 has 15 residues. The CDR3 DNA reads TGTGCCAGCAGTTTATTACAGGAGAGCCCCTATGGCTACACCTTC. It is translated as CASSLLQESPYGYTF.

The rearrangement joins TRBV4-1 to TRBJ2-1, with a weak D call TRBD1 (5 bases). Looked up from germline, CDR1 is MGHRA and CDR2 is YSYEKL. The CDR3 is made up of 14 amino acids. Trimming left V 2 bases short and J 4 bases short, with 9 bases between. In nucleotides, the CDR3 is TGCGCCAGCAGCCAACTGACAGATTACAATGAGCAGTTCTTC. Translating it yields CASSQLTDYNEQFF.

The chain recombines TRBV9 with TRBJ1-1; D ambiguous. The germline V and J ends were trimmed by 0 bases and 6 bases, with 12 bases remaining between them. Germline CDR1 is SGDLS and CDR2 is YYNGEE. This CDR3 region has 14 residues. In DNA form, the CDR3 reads TGTGCCAGCAGCGTAGACGGGGAGGGAGCTGAAGCTTTCTTT. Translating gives CASSVDGEGAEAFF.

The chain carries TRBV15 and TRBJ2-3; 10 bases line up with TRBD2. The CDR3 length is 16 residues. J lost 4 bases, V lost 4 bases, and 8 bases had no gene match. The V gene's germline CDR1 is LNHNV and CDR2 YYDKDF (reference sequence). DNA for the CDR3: TGTGCCACCAGCACAAAACCTAGCGGGGGCGCAGATACGCAGTATTTT. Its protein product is CATSTKPSGGADTQYF.

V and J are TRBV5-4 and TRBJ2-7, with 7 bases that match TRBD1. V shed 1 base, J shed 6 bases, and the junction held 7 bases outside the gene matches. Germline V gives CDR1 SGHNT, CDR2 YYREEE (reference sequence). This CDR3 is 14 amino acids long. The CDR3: CASSLKGAEGEQYV. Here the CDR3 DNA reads TGTGCCAGCAGCTTGAAGGGGGCCGAAGGCGAGCAGTACGTC.

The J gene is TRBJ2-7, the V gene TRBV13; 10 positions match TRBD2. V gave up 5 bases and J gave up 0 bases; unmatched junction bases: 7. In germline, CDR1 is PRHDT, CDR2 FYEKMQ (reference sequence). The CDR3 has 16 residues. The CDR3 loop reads CASSLGTSEASYEQYV. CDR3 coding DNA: TGTGCCAGCAGCCTTGGGACTAGCGAGGCCTCCTACGAGCAGTACGTC.

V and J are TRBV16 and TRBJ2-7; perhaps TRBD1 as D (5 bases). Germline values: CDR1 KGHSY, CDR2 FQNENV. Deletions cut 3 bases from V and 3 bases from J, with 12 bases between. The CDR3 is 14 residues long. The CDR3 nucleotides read TGTGCCAGCAGCCACACCGACAGTTACTACGAGCAGTACTTC. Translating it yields CASSHTDSYYEQYF.

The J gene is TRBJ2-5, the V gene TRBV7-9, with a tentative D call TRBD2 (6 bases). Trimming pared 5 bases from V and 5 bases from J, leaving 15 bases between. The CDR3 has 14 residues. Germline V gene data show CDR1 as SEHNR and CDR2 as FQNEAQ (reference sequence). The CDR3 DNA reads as TGTGCCAGCAGCACCCCCCGGGGGATTGAGACCCAGTACTTC. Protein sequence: CASSTPRGIETQYF.

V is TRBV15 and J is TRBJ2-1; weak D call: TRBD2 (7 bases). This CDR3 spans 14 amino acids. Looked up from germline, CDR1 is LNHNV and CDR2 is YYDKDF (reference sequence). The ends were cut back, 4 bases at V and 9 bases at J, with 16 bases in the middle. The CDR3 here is CATSKGGGLSEQFF. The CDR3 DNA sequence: TGTGCCACCAGCAAGGGGGGGGGACTCTCTGAGCAGTTCTTC.

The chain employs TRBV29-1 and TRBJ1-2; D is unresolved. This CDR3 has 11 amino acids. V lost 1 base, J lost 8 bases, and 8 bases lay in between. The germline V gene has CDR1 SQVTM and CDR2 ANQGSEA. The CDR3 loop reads CSVEGPAGYTF. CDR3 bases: TGCAGCGTTGAAGGCCCGGCGGGCTACACCTTC.

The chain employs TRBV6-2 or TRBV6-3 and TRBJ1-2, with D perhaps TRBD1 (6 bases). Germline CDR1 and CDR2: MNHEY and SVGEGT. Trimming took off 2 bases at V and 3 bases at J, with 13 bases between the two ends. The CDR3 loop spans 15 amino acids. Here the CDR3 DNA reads TGTGCCAGCAGTTACGACAGGATAAGGGACTATGGCTACACCTTC. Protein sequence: CASSYDRIRDYGYTF.

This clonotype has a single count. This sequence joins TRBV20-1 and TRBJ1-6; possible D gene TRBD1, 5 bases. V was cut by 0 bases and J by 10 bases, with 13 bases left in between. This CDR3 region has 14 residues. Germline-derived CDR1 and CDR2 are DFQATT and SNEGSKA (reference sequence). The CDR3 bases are TGCAGTGCTAGAGATAGCGGGGGGGGATCACCCCTCCACTTT. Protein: CSARDSGGGSPLHF.